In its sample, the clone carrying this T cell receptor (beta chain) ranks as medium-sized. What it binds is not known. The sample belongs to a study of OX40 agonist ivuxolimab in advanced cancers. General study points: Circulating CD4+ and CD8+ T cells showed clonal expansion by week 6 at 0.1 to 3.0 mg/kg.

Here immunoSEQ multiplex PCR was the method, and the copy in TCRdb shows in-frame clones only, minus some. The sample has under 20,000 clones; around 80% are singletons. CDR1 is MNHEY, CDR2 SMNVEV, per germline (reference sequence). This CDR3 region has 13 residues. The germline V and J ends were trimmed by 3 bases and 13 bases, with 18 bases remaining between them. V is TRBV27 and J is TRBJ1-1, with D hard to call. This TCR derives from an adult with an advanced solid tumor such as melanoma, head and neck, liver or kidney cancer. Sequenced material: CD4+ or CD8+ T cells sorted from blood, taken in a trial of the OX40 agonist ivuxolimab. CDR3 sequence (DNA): TGTGCCAGCAGTTTGAACCCAGCGGGTAGAGTTTTCTTT. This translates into CASSLNPAGRVFF.